This TCR beta chain was recovered during a study of blood T cell repertoires in COVID-19. Study-level background: COVID-19 samples, acute and convalescent, were from the United States, Italy and Spain. Sample material is recorded as cDNA or gDNA derived from T cells, B-cell-depleted T cells, or PBMCs.

Trimming took 2 bases from V and 5 from J; bases not matched to a gene: 5. This CDR3 is built from 14 residues. Germline V CDR1 and CDR2: SGHRS, YFSETQ. As originally analysed: Amplification of reference gene primers provided the estimated nucleated cell counts. Libraries were prepared by immunoSEQ multiplex PCR; TCRdb keeps only in-frame clonotypes and omits some of them. V, J and clone size are taken as reported in that table, and D and trimming were inferred from the DNA itself. Of fewer than 60,000 clones listed, around nine tenths are singletons. The chain has TRBV5-1 and TRBJ2-7, with 9 positions matching TRBD1. Sequences were obtained from peripheral blood. This receptor was identified in a man aged 45 to 65 with acute or convalescent COVID-19. CDR3 coding DNA: TGCGCCAGCAGCTTCCGGGACAGGGCCCACGAGCAGTACTTC. This codes for CASSFRDRAHEQYF.